This entry concerns a single TCR beta chain. Its target is unknown. This sample was taken from a study of cytomegalovirus exposure and HLA in healthy donors. Study results and limitations: Immune exposure was documented only through CMV serostatus. The classifier was said to identify cytomegalovirus status with high specificity and sensitivity.

V lost 4 bases and J lost 1, with 15 bases in between. This CDR3 contains 16 residues. Germline CDR1 is MNHNS and CDR2 is SASEGT. PCR involved 60 Vbeta and 13 Jbeta primers. Using immunoSEQ multiplex PCR, the repertoire was profiled, and TCRdb retains in-frame clones only, with some absent. The repertoire includes about 200,000 clones, over 65% of them detected once, and about 2.7% sits in the top ten. The V call is TRBV6-1, the J call TRBJ2-3; the D is unclear. The receptor's source is a woman aged 25 to 39 in good health and CMV-seronegative. Sequences were obtained from PBMCs. Here the CDR3 reads CASSVPSGFGTDTQYF. CDR3 nucleotide sequence: TGTGCCAGCAGTGTCCCTAGTGGGTTTGGCACAGATACGCAGTATTTT.